This record concerns one T cell receptor beta chain sequence. Its specificity is unknown. Amplification started from genomic DNA. The TCR beta CDR3 region was amplified using 30 forward and 13 reverse primers. TCRdb itself ran the multiplex PCR reads through MiXCR, one entry per CDR3 protein. The repertoire holds about 290,000 distinct CDR3 sequences, with around 47% as singletons. This CDR3 region has 14 residues. V was pared by 4 bases and J by 3 bases, with 6 bases of the junction left unmatched. Per germline, CDR1 SGHVS and CDR2 FNYEAQ. The data are from a study of type 1 and type 2 diabetes patients. General study results and limits: Type 2 diabetes patients had few highly-expanded CD4+ clones, median one. Some expanded clones seen only in T1D might occur in additional T2D or control samples. Type 2 diabetes repertoires were more diverse than type 1 diabetes repertoires.

The chain uses TRBV7-6 and TRBJ2-7; 7 bases are shared with TRBD1. The sequence derives from a man aged 18 to 30 with type 2 diabetes. Sequenced sample: peripheral blood mononuclear cells (PBMCs). The CDR3 nucleotides are TGTGCCAGCAGCTCAATGGGACAGTACTACGAGCAGTACTTC. It codes for CASSSMGQYYEQYF.